A selection of T cell receptor beta chains follows, all from one sample in a study of blood T cell repertoires in COVID-19. Method: immunoSEQ multiplex PCR; TCRdb's copy keeps in-frame clones and lacks some. The sample lists over 80,000 clones, around 87% occurring once. Sequencing used peripheral blood. These receptors all come from a human donor in a cohort sampled during active COVID-19. CDR3s include the opening cysteine and the closing phenylalanine or tryptophan. D genes are given only for firm matches. Clone size is stated in some rows and not others, as once, few, many or a class when expanded.

size,V,J,D,CDR3,DNA
NA,TRBV7-9,TRBJ2-5,TRBD2,CASSPGLAGHQETQYF,TGTGCCAGCAGCCCGGGACTAGCGGGACACCAAGAGACCCAGTACTTC
NA,TRBV25-1,TRBJ1-2,TRBD1,CASSEQGVNYGYTF,TGTGCCAGCAGTGAGCAGGGGGTCAACTATGGCTACACCTTC
NA,TRBV6-2/TRBV6-3,TRBJ2-3,TRBD1,CASSYSYRGQSDTQYF,TGTGCCAGCAGTTACTCCTACAGGGGGCAGTCAGATACGCAGTATTTT
once,TRBV5-6,TRBJ1-5,NA,CASSKRAGPGQPQHF,TGTGCCAGCAGCAAGAGGGCGGGTCCGGGTCAGCCCCAGCATTTT
once,TRBV7-6,TRBJ2-1,NA,CASSTAESSYNEQFF,TGTGCCAGCAGCACAGCCGAAAGCTCCTACAATGAGCAGTTCTTC
NA,TRBV7-3,TRBJ1-1,NA,CASSLEGNTEAFF,TGTGCCAGCAGCTTAGAGGGGAACACTGAAGCTTTCTTT
NA,TRBV4-1,TRBJ2-2,NA,CASSLETVYVGTGELFF,TGCGCCAGCAGCCTCGAGACAGTTTACGTGGGCACCGGGGAGCTGTTTTTT
once,TRBV12-5,TRBJ1-4,TRBD1,CASGWNSGQGIAKLFF,TGTGCTAGTGGTTGGAACTCGGGACAGGGAATAGCGAAACTGTTTTTT
NA,TRBV4-1,TRBJ2-2,NA,CASSPGRGNTGELFF,TGCGCCAGCAGCCCCGGACGGGGAAACACCGGGGAGCTGTTTTTT
NA,TRBV6-6,TRBJ2-3,NA,CASSYPSGGPTDTQYF,TGTGCCAGCAGTTACCCCTCTGGCGGTCCCACAGATACGCAGTATTTT
NA,TRBV5-1,TRBJ2-1,TRBD1,CASSRDREGEQFF,TGCGCCAGCAGCCGGGACAGGGAAGGGGAGCAGTTCTTC
NA,TRBV3-1/TRBV3-2,TRBJ1-1,NA,CASSLEGGAEAFF,TGTGCCAGCAGCCTGGAGGGTGGCGCTGAAGCTTTCTTT
few,TRBV24-1,TRBJ2-5,TRBD2,CATSELAGAGGETQYF,TGTGCCACCAGTGAGCTAGCGGGAGCGGGTGGAGAGACCCAGTACTTC
NA,TRBV5-6,TRBJ2-3,TRBD2,CASSPGLDTDTQYF,TGTGCCAGCAGCCCTGGACTAGACACAGATACGCAGTATTTT
NA,TRBV24-1,TRBJ2-7,NA,CATSDRQNPGYEQYF,TGTGCCACCAGTGATAGACAGAACCCCGGGTACGAGCAGTACTTC
NA,TRBV7-9,TRBJ2-5,NA,CASSSPHQGPTQYF,TGTGCCAGCAGCTCACCCCACCAGGGCCCGACCCAGTACTTC
few,TRBV7-8,TRBJ1-2,NA,CASSPQAFLEYGYTF,TGTGCCAGCAGCCCACAGGCCTTTTTAGAATATGGCTACACCTTC
NA,TRBV6-2/TRBV6-3,TRBJ2-5,NA,CASSYTRMETQYF,TGTGCCAGCAGTTACACTAGGATGGAGACCCAGTACTTC
NA,TRBV19,TRBJ2-2,NA,CASSSSAGRGTGELFF,TGTGCCAGTAGTTCTTCCGCCGGGCGGGGAACCGGGGAGCTGTTTTTT
NA,TRBV7-3,TRBJ2-1,TRBD2,CASSFNPLAGVSYNEQFF,TGTGCCAGCAGCTTTAATCCCCTAGCGGGAGTGTCCTACAATGAGCAGTTCTTC
NA,TRBV19,TRBJ1-6,TRBD1,CASSSGGGSPLHF,TGTGCCAGTAGTTCAGGGGGCGGTTCACCCCTCCACTTT
once,TRBV5-4,TRBJ2-7,TRBD2,CASNSAGGSDEQYF,TGTGCCAGCAACTCAGCGGGAGGCTCGGACGAGCAGTACTTC
NA,TRBV7-2,TRBJ1-2,NA,CASSSQTDSGYTF,TGTGCCAGCAGCTCGCAAACGGACTCTGGCTACACCTTC
NA,TRBV7-2,TRBJ2-7,TRBD2,CASSLGVSSGTDEQYF,TGTGCCAGCAGCTTAGGGGTGTCTAGCGGGACCGACGAGCAGTACTTC
NA,TRBV19,TRBJ1-1,TRBD1,CASSISRGAVNTEAFF,TGTGCCAGTAGTATATCCAGGGGGGCGGTGAACACTGAAGCTTTCTTT
NA,TRBV7-3,TRBJ2-1,TRBD2,CASSLWSGMDEQFF,TGTGCCAGCAGCTTATGGAGCGGGATGGATGAGCAGTTCTTC